The 18 T cell receptor beta chains given below trace back to one sample, sequenced in a study of cytomegalovirus exposure and HLA in healthy donors. Assay used: immunoSEQ multiplex PCR; TCRdb lists only in-frame clones, some missing. The sample holds over 65,000 clones, 94% seen once. The sample taken for sequencing was PBMCs. The receptors stem from a woman aged 18-30 years in good health and CMV-seropositive.

This chain links TRBV7-2 with TRBJ2-1; 9 bases align to TRBD2. The J segment lost 0 bases and the V segment lost 5 bases, leaving 11 bases of the junction unmatched. The CDR3 runs 18 residues. CDR1 is SGHTA and CDR2 is FQGNSA in the germline V gene. In DNA form, the CDR3 reads TGTGCCAGCAGCAAGAAACTTAGCGGGGGAAGCTCCTACAATGAGCAGTTCTTC. The encoded protein is CASSKKLSGGSSYNEQFF.

The CDR3 coding sequence is TGTGCCAGCAGCTTTGGCAGGAACACTGAAGCTTTCTTT. Its protein is CASSFGRNTEAFF. The V gene is TRBV11-3, the J gene TRBJ1-1, with D uncertain. Between the trimmed V and J ends, which lost 3 bases and 1 base, there was a span of 6 bases. Germline CDR1 reads SGHNT; CDR2 reads YENEEA. This CDR3 is built from 13 residues.

In this sample, this clone turned up a few times. A read error may account for a junction end that differs from germline. The V and J genes are TRBV4-2 and TRBJ2-1, with 13 nucleotides matching TRBD2. The CDR3 length is 15 residues. Germline CDR1 reads LGHNA; CDR2 reads YNFKEQ. The CDR3 DNA is TGTGCCAGCAGCCCACGACTAGCGGGGGGCCCAACCGGAATCTTC. Protein product: CASSPRLAGGPTGIF.

This clone has just one count. One end of the junction fails to match germline, which may point to a read error. The V gene is TRBV7-7, the J gene TRBJ2-4; 9 positions agree with TRBD2. The CDR3 length is 16 residues. Germline-derived CDR1 and CDR2 are SSHAT and FNYEAQ (reference sequence). CDR3 bases: TGTGCTAGCAGCTCGCAGACTAGCGGACACAAAAACATTCAGTACTTC. It yields the protein CASSSQTSGHKNIQYF.

The chain links TRBV2 to TRBJ2-2, with TRBD2 matching 10 bases. The CDR3 contains 16 residues. V was pared by 8 bases and J by 2 bases, with 8 bases of the junction left unmatched. Germline CDR1 SNHLY, CDR2 FYNNEI. The CDR3 DNA is TGTGCCAGCCTACCTCCTAGCGGGGGAAACACCGGGGAGCTGTTTTTT. Amino acids: CASLPPSGGNTGELFF.

This chain joins TRBV6-1 and TRBJ2-7, with D perhaps matching TRBD2 (6 bases). There are 13 residues in the CDR3. V was cut by 1 base and J by 5 bases, with 9 bases left in between. Germline-derived CDR1 and CDR2 are MNHNS and SASEGT. CDR3 sequence (DNA): TGTGCCAGCAGTGAAGTAAAGCGGGACGAGCAGTACTTC. This codes for CASSEVKRDEQYF.

V gene TRBV5-6 combines with J gene TRBJ2-1; TRBD1 matches 7 bases. There are 18 residues in the CDR3. After removal of 3 bases from V and 3 bases from J, the junction contained 15 bases not matched to a gene. The V gene's germline CDR1 is SGHDT and CDR2 YYEEEE. CDR3 nucleotides: TGTGCCAGCAGCTCCAGGGACAGTCCAGCTGTAAACTACAATGAGCAGTTCTTC. This codes for CASSSRDSPAVNYNEQFF. The variable domain in full, with the rest retrieved from reference TRBV5-6 and TRBJ2-1, is DAGVTQSPTHLIKTRGQQVTLRCSPKSGHDTVSWYQQALGQGPQFIFQYYEEEERQRGNFPDRFSGHQFPNYSSELNVNALLLGDSALYLCASSSRDSPAVNYNEQFFGPGTRLTVL.

The CDR3 loop reads CASSVAPGQGVRDTQYF. The DNA of the CDR3 is TGTGCCAGCAGCGTAGCTCCGGGACAGGGTGTACGAGATACGCAGTATTTT. This chain joins TRBV11-2 and TRBJ2-3; 9 bases align to TRBD1. This CDR3 has 17 residues. J was trimmed by 5 bases and V by 5 bases; bases with no gene match: 14. Germline values: CDR1 SGHAT, CDR2 FQNNGV.

The chain has TRBV10-1 and TRBJ2-5, with 8 bases identical to TRBD1. With V trimmed by 6 bases and J by 5 bases, 5 bases remained unmatched. This CDR3 has 13 amino acids. Germline V gene data show CDR1 as WNHNN and CDR2 as SYGVQD (reference sequence). The CDR3, as DNA: TGCGCCAGCAGGCCCAGGGGGCCGGAGACCCAGTACTTC. Translating gives CASRPRGPETQYF.

The chain employs TRBV20-1 and TRBJ2-1; no firm D call. V was shortened by 5 bases and J by 8 bases, with 10 bases between the two germline ends. The CDR3 has 11 amino acids. Germline values: CDR1 DFQATT, CDR2 SNEGSKA (reference sequence). The DNA of the CDR3 is TGCAGTGCTTCTAAGGCGGATGAGCAGTTCTTC. It codes for CSASKADEQFF.

This chain links TRBV5-1 with TRBJ2-7, with D possibly matching TRBD1 (5 bases). There are 13 residues in the CDR3. Germline V gives CDR1 SGHRS, CDR2 YFSETQ. Trimming took off 1 base at V and 0 bases at J, with 5 bases between the two ends. CDR3 amino acids: CASSLTGSYEQYF. Written as DNA, the CDR3 is TGCGCCAGCAGCTTGACAGGCTCCTACGAGCAGTACTTC.

The genes are TRBV30 and TRBJ2-2; possible D gene TRBD1, 6 bases. Per germline, CDR1 GTSNPN and CDR2 SVGIG (reference sequence). The ends were cut back, 5 bases at V and 4 bases at J, with 20 bases in the middle. CDR3 length equals 16 residues. The CDR3 here is CAWSPLDRQATGELFF. In nucleotides, the CDR3 is TGTGCCTGGTCCCCCCTGGACCGACAGGCCACCGGGGAGCTGTTTTTT.

In this sample, this clone turned up once. The gene calls are TRBV29-1 and TRBJ1-1; D not resolved. CDR3 length: 11 amino acids. The germline CDR1 and CDR2 sequences are SQVTM and ANQGSEA. Trimming pared 7 bases from V and 0 bases from J, leaving 6 bases between. The CDR3 protein is CSAQMNTEAFF. The CDR3 coding sequence is TGCAGCGCCCAGATGAACACTGAAGCTTTCTTT. The full variable domain, its missing parts supplied by reference TRBV29-1 and TRBJ1-1, is SAVISQKPSRDICQRGTSLTIQCQVDSQVTMMFWYRQQPGQSLTLIATANQGSEATYESGFVIDKFPISRPNLTFSTLTVSNMSPEDSSIYLCSAQMNTEAFFGQGTRLTVV.

The chain couples TRBV9 to TRBJ1-6; 8 positions match TRBD1. Losses at the gene ends were 4 bases for V and 12 bases for J; bases not matched to a gene: 12. The germline CDR1 and CDR2 sequences are SGDLS and YYNGEE. The CDR3 totals 15 residues. The CDR3 sequence: CASSTQDRGFQPLHF. The CDR3 nucleotides are TGTGCCAGCAGCACTCAAGACAGGGGATTTCAACCCCTCCACTTT.

The CDR3 region is CASSDRQGVGSNEKLFF. The CDR3 DNA reads as TGTGCCAGCAGCGACCGACAGGGGGTGGGATCTAATGAAAAACTGTTTTTT. The chain links TRBV9 to TRBJ1-4, with 9 bases matching TRBD1. Per germline, CDR1 SGDLS and CDR2 YYNGEE. The length of the CDR3 is 17 residues. V gave up 3 bases and J gave up 3 bases; unmatched junction bases: 9. The whole variable domain, filled in from reference TRBV9 and TRBJ1-4, reads DSGVTQTPKHLITATGQRVTLRCSPRSGDLSVYWYQQSLDQGLQFLIQYYNGEERAKGNILERFSAQQFPDLHSELNLSSLELGDSALYFCASSDRQGVGSNEKLFFGSGTQLSVL.

The chain has TRBV29-1 and TRBJ2-1, with D perhaps matching TRBD1 (6 bases). Germline CDR1 is SQVTM and CDR2 is ANQGSEA. This CDR3 region has 16 residues. V lost 6 bases, J lost 0 bases, and 18 bases lay in between. CDR3 coding DNA: TGCAGCGTGAGGGGGATAGCGAGTAGCTCCTACAATGAGCAGTTCTTC. Protein: CSVRGIASSSYNEQFF.

The CDR3 coding sequence is TGTGCCAGCAGCTTAGGACTAGCGGTGTACACAGATACGCAGTATTTT. As protein: CASSLGLAVYTDTQYF. The chain recombines TRBV11-2 with TRBJ2-3; TRBD2 agrees at 9 bases. From germline, CDR1 is SGHAT and CDR2 FQNNGV. V was pared by 1 base and J by 2 bases, with 4 bases of the junction left unmatched. The CDR3 runs 16 residues.

The rearrangement uses TRBV5-1 and TRBJ2-7; 7 bases agree with TRBD2. The germline V gene has CDR1 SGHRS and CDR2 YFSETQ. The CDR3 length is 15 residues. V lost 1 base and J lost 3; bases outside the gene matches: 7. Here the CDR3 reads CASSLNGGGVYEQYF. In DNA, the CDR3 is TGCGCCAGCAGCTTGAATGGGGGAGGGGTCTACGAGCAGTACTTC.